Included here is one T cell receptor (beta chain) sequence, with context. This clone was counted once. Its antigen is currently not known. There are no base qualities to consult, and no much larger clone falls within one base. In total, approximately 700 healthy bone marrow donors made up the cohort. Cohort members were all nominally healthy when sampled, although unrecorded immune exposures were likely present. The donor was CMV seropositive and was included in the group of some 290 seropositive cohort members. Every donor gave a peripheral blood sample, and the peripheral blood mononuclear cells from that sample were used for TCR beta sequencing. The Qiagen DNeasy Blood Extraction Kit was used to extract genomic DNA from the blood cell samples. This record comes from a study of cytomegalovirus exposure and HLA in healthy donors (TCRdb year 2017). With regard to the full study: An earlier analysis of several hundred of the donors reported roughly 300 Gb of sequence data and 100 million to 140 million unique TCR beta sequences from about 200 million T cells. A separate validation cohort of 100 to 150 different subjects was used in addition to the roughly 700-subject first cohort. In a later analysis, previously published TCR beta repertoires from some 640 donors were re-analyzed and high-resolution HLA genotyping was added so that TCR occurrence patterns could be studied. Because of strong linkage in the cohort, a few DR-DQ haplotypes were treated as single units for association and clustering. Alongside the repertoire data, information on donor age, sex, ethnicity and CMV serostatus was compiled. The number of donors typed differed by locus, with about 629-640 for A, B, C, DRB1 and DQB1, roughly 520 for DQA1, 606 for DPA1, and 400 to 490 for DPB1. Roughly 320 gigabases of sequencing data and roughly 80 million unique TCR sequences made up an early release that covered approximately 700 HLA-typed donors. Genome-wide SNP genotypes for about three fifths of the 666 donors were used in a later genetic analysis, which treated that subset as a discovery cohort. Across some 400 genotyped donors of the cohort, an average of about 250,000 unique TCR beta nucleotide sequences per donor were sequenced, and roughly a sixth of those sequences were non-productive. In an earlier analysis of 587 of the donors, high-throughput TCR beta sequencing was used to judge whether each TCR beta V gene segment behaved as functional or pseudogenic. The later analysis used no new phenotypic data to find candidate immune exposures, relying instead on TCR beta sequences and their occurrence across donors. High-throughput TCR immunosequencing, statistical association of individual TCRs with disease status, and machine learning were combined to predict cytomegalovirus infection status. Of the approximately 370 genotyped donors, 75% to 85% were placed in the genetic ancestry cluster associated with self-reported Caucasian donors. Every repertoire in the discovery cohort had been generated on one and the same sequencing platform. HLA typing included class I and class II loci at four-digit resolution. The study was designed to test whether signatures of past pathogen exposure could be identified by cataloging public T cell receptors. The T cell repertoires of some 670 subjects were profiled by immunosequencing and related to cytomegalovirus serostatus.

The germline V gene provides CDR1 MDHEN and CDR2 SYDVKM. The junction shows trimming of 11 bases on V and 0 bases on J, and the gene matches do not reach 9 bases of it. Reading from cysteine to phenylalanine, the CDR3 counts 14 amino acids. The CDR3 DNA has 42 bases and is translated from base 1. Results and caveats for the whole study, not just this receptor: Most TCR sequences were seen in very few donors, while some public TCRs were found in many individuals. A further reported finding was that TCR beta sequences accurately predicted the HLA-A and HLA-B alleles for most subjects in the first cohort. A later genetic analysis reported fewer N-insertions in productive TCRs among donors in an Asian-associated ancestry cluster than the roughly 620-donor mean. A later analysis found that most CMV-associated TCR beta chains appeared HLA-restricted, with HLA associations seemingly driven largely by CMV exposure. Strong co-occurrence of HLA alleles, especially DR and DQ, made assigning TCR associations to individual alleles difficult. The authors suggested that the approach could potentially be generalized to other disease states and immunological phenotypes. In a later analysis, several top co-occurrence clusters were reported to appear linked to parvovirus B19, influenza, CMV and Epstein-Barr virus. Approximately 18 rarely observed V segments, including chromosome 9 orphons, were excluded from the earlier analysis of some 590 of the donors because counts were too low. A total of 150 or so TCR beta chains were listed by the study as associated with cytomegalovirus. A group of highly shared sequence variants was considered likely to be a technical artifact of the sequencing pipeline. The 87-base-pair reads could not distinguish some IMGT-functional V segments, including TRBV6-2 and TRBV6-3, so those segments were excluded. In a later analysis, the rate of TCR association differed among HLA loci, with DRB1 alleles having the most associated TCRs and HLA-C alleles having the fewest. In vitro tests confirmed that a few of the cytomegalovirus-associated TCR beta chains recognize cytomegalovirus antigens. A later genetic analysis associated a missense DCLRE1C variant with V-gene and J-gene trimming of TCR beta chains, and an independent cohort replicated the association. Linkage disequilibrium might explain the correlated functional status among segregating V segments, but an unknown experimental factor could not be ruled out. Compared with equally common non-associated chains, HLA-associated TCR beta chains in a later analysis were more clonally expanded and had lower generation probabilities. At a false discovery rate of 0.05, a later analysis linked some 17,000 TCR beta sequences to specific HLA alleles. The cohort was sequenced for TCR beta chains only, and without alpha or paired-chain data the features that could be detected were limited. The classifier was reported to diagnose cytomegalovirus status with high specificity and sensitivity in both the original and validation cohorts. Broadly in line with IMGT annotations, most TCR beta V segments showed up in productive rearrangements about 87% or about 30% of the time in an earlier analysis of several hundred of the donors. CMV serostatus was the only immune exposure information available for the cohort. Sequencing depth was assumed to be roughly uniform across donors in the presence/absence analyses, though that assumption may not hold. HLA typing was unavailable for some donors at each locus, so association tests used only the typed subset.

Library preparation was by the immunoSEQ multiplex PCR assay. The multiplex PCR relied on a mix of 60 forward primers for TCR Vbeta segments and 13 reverse primers for TCR Jbeta segments. The CDR3 region of rearranged TCR beta genes was amplified from genomic DNA by a multiplex PCR assay. The amplified TCR beta libraries were sequenced on the Illumina HiSeq System as 87-base-pair reads. From the authors' description of their analysis: Across the 700 or so repertoires, a later analysis counted tens of millions of unique TCR beta chains, roughly 11 million of which were shared by at least two donors. A nearest-neighbor algorithm error-corrected the raw reads and collapsed the reads into unique sequences, merging closely related sequences to remove PCR and sequencing errors. CDR3 sequences were aligned to IMGT reference sequences to assign V, D and J gene segments. Each retained sequence needed at least a six-nucleotide match to both a V gene segment and a J gene segment. Rearrangements were called productive when the CDR3 lacked stop codons and stayed in frame with V and J; all others were non-productive. CDR3 was defined according to IMGT convention as the region running from the second conserved V-encoded cysteine to the conserved J-encoded phenylalanine. The earlier analysis of 500 to 650 of the donors excluded any sequence lacking an unambiguous match to a single V gene segment. An earlier analysis of 587 of the donors classified V segments as functional when productive rearrangements were above 56.7% and as segregating when the standard deviation between donors was above 5%. A statistical classification framework was developed to diagnose cytomegalovirus status using the catalog of TCR beta chain sequences. A later analysis assigned V and J genes by comparing TCR nucleotide sequences with IMGT/GENE-DB human TR gene sequences. Using the TCRdist pipeline, a later analysis assigned CDR3 sequences along with most-parsimonious VDJ recombination scenarios. In a later analysis, every TCR beta chain was defined by the combination of its CDR3 amino acid sequence and its V-gene family, and reads without a unique V-gene family were dropped. As a way to deal with suspected cross-contamination and a sequencing artifact, a later analysis dropped 450 to 600 nucleotide sequences that were highly shared and had low generation probability. A later analysis calculated a clonal expansion index for each public chain from normalized within-repertoire ranks of inferred template counts. In a later analysis, generation probabilities were computed using a VDJ recombination model fitted to out-of-frame rearrangements, and the results were checked against IGoR. In a later analysis, hypergeometric tests were used to score TCR-TCR, TCR-HLA and TCR-CMV co-occurrence, with a repertoire-size bias correction applied to TCR pairs. False discovery rates were estimated in a later analysis by permuting HLA or CMV assignments 20 times. In a later analysis, co-occurring TCRs were grouped with DBSCAN, and TCRdist sequence similarity was added when clustering was performed within HLA-allele-positive subsets. Co-occurrence clustering excluded repertoires with fewer than 30,000 or more than 120,000 public chains, plus five with anomalous nucleotide sharing. TCRdb provides this immuneACCESS table in a form limited to in-frame rearrangements. Some clones are lacking; in checked studies, under half of them reflect an unresolved V gene, and why the rest are absent is not known. V, J and clone size derive from that table, while D and trimming were established from the DNA sequence. The table for this sample lists 80,000 to 100,000 clones; roughly 80% of them were counted only once. Clones ranked in the top ten supply about 7% of the sample.

This TCR came from a man aged 45-65 years in good health and CMV-seropositive. The chain uses TRBV28 and TRBJ1-1, with 7 middle bases fitting TRBD1. The sample taken for sequencing was PBMCs. The encoded CDR3 is CAGKTGTVNTEAFF. At the DNA level, the sequence is TGTGCCGGAAAAACCGGGACAGTGAACACTGAAGCTTTCTTT.